Listed below are T cell receptor beta chains from one sample, sequenced in a study of T cells in Graves' hyperthyroidism and ophthalmopathy. TCRdb independently ran MiXCR on the multiplex PCR reads; one entry per CDR3 protein. The sample carries over 250,000 distinct CDR3 sequences, around 13% recorded once. Sequenced sample: blood. The receptors shown here come from a middle-aged woman with Graves' ophthalmopathy. Both conserved end residues are part of each CDR3. A D gene is named only where the DNA matches it firmly. Part of the rows lack a size; the others show once, few, many or a class for expanded clones.

TRBJ2-1 many 15 TRBD2 TRBV12-3/TRBV12-4 TGTGCCAGCAGTTTCACTAGCGGGCTTAACAATGAGCAGTTCTTC CASSFTSGLNNEQFF
TRBJ1-6 few 14 . TRBV15 TGTGCCACCAGAATCAATAGAGGTGCATCACCCCTCCACTTT CATRINRGASPLHF
TRBJ1-1 many 15 . TRBV28 TGTGCCAGCAGCCCAAGGCGGGGGCGCGGGACTGAAGCTTTCTTT CASSPRRGRGTEAFF
TRBJ1-2 many 13 TRBD1 TRBV19 TGTGCCAGTTCGGGACAGGGGTTTTATGGCTACACCTTC CASSGQGFYGYTF
TRBJ1-5 few 15 . TRBV28 TGTGCCAGCAGTCTCCCAAGCCATAGCAATCACCCCCAGCATTTT CASSLPSHSNHPQHF
TRBJ1-1 many 17 TRBD1 TRBV19 TGTGCCAGTAAAAGTAGAGGGACAAGGGGGCGAAACACTGAAGCTTTCTTT CASKSRGTRGRNTEAFF
TRBJ2-1 many 13 . TRBV20-1 TGCAGTGGGGGTAAAGAAGTTACGAATGAGCAGTTCTTC CSGGKEVTNEQFF
TRBJ1-1 few 14 . TRBV11-3 TGTGCCAGCAGCTTAGCATCAGGGATGACTGAAGCTTTCTTT CASSLASGMTEAFF
TRBJ2-1 few 15 TRBD1 TRBV10-3 TGTGCCATCAATGCAGGACAGGGACCCTACAATGAGCAGTTCTTC CAINAGQGPYNEQFF
TRBJ2-1 many 12 . TRBV24-1 TGTGCCACCAGTGATGCAAAAAATGAGCAGTTCTTC CATSDAKNEQFF
TRBJ2-1 . 16 . TRBV3-1 TGTGCCAGCAGCCAGGATATATTGGCAGAGTACAATGAGCAGTTCTTC CASSQDILAEYNEQFF
TRBJ2-5 many 15 TRBD1 TRBV3-1 TGTGCCAGCAGCCAGGGGACAGGACAAATCGAGACCCAGTACTTC CASSQGTGQIETQYF
TRBJ2-5 many 15 . TRBV11-3 TGTGCCAGCAGCTGGAAGGGTGGCTTTGGAGAGACCCAGTACTTC CASSWKGGFGETQYF
TRBJ2-5 few 14 . TRBV5-1 TGCGCCAGCAGCTTGTCTAGTAAGGGAGAGACCCAGTACTTC CASSLSSKGETQYF
TRBJ2-5 few 15 . TRBV6-1 TGTGCCAGCAGAGGAGCCGGGGTCGGCCAAGAGACCCAGTACTTC CASRGAGVGQETQYF
TRBJ1-6 . 17 TRBD1 TRBV6-2/TRBV6-3 TGTGCCAGCAGTTACTCGTGGCAAAGGGGGCATAATTCACCCCTCCACTTT CASSYSWQRGHNSPLHF
TRBJ1-1 many 15 . TRBV11-2 TGTGCCAGCAGCTCCATGGGGGGGCTCTACACTGAAGCTTTCTTT CASSSMGGLYTEAFF
TRBJ1-4 many 13 . TRBV7-2 TGTGCCAGCAGCCCCACAGGTGTTGGGGAACTGTTTTTT CASSPTGVGELFF
TRBJ2-1 . 15 TRBD2 TRBV19 TGTGCCAGTAGTATAGTGGGGACTAGCGGGAATGAGCAGTTCTTC CASSIVGTSGNEQFF
TRBJ1-5 many 13 TRBD1 TRBV29-1 TGCAGCGTATCGACAGGGGTTAATCAGCCCCAGCATTTT CSVSTGVNQPQHF
TRBJ1-1 many 12 . TRBV7-9 TGTGCCAGCAGCTTAGGTTGGACAGAAGCTTTCTTT CASSLGWTEAFF
TRBJ1-4 . 13 . TRBV20-1 TGCAGTGCTTACCGAGGGGGTAATGAAAAACTGTTTTTT CSAYRGGNEKLFF
TRBJ1-3 many 15 . TRBV6-6 TGTGCCAGCAGTTACTACGACAGGCCCGGAAACACCATATATTTT CASSYYDRPGNTIYF
TRBJ2-2 few 17 . TRBV9 TGTGCCAGCAGCGTAGAGGTGAGGACCCCCTACACCGGGGAGCTGTTTTTT CASSVEVRTPYTGELFF
TRBJ1-1 . 14 . TRBV20-1 TGCAGTGCTAGAGATAAGTTCTTAAACACTGAAGCTTTCTTT CSARDKFLNTEAFF
TRBJ1-1 few 14 TRBD1 TRBV6-1 TGTGCCAGCAGTCCGGACAGGGTAAGGACTGAAGCTTTCTTT CASSPDRVRTEAFF
TRBJ2-3 . 16 TRBD2 TRBV11-2 TGTGCCAGCAGCTACCTGTTGCGGGGGGCGACAGATACGCAGTATTTT CASSYLLRGATDTQYF
TRBJ1-1 many 15 . TRBV7-8 TGTGCCAGCAGCCCTGGAGAGCGCTTGAACACTGAAGCTTTCTTT CASSPGERLNTEAFF
TRBJ1-1 . 10 . TRBV29-1 TGCAGCGTTGTGACACCTGAAGCTTCCTTT CSVVTPEASF
TRBJ1-5 many 11 . TRBV20-1 TGCAGTGCTGGAATATCCAGGCCCCAGCATTTT CSAGISRPQHF
TRBJ2-2 . 15 . TRBV5-1 TGCGCCAGCAGCTTGGCGGCAGGGCGCACCGGGGAGCTGTTTTTT CASSLAAGRTGELFF
TRBJ2-1 many 16 . TRBV20-1 TGCAGTGCTAGCTCTTATTCCCCTACTAGCTACAATGAGCAGTTCTTC CSASSYSPTSYNEQFF
TRBJ1-4 many 15 TRBD1 TRBV12-3/TRBV12-4 TGTGCCAGCAGTTGGACGACAGGGGGCTGGGAAAAACTGTTTTTT CASSWTTGGWEKLFF